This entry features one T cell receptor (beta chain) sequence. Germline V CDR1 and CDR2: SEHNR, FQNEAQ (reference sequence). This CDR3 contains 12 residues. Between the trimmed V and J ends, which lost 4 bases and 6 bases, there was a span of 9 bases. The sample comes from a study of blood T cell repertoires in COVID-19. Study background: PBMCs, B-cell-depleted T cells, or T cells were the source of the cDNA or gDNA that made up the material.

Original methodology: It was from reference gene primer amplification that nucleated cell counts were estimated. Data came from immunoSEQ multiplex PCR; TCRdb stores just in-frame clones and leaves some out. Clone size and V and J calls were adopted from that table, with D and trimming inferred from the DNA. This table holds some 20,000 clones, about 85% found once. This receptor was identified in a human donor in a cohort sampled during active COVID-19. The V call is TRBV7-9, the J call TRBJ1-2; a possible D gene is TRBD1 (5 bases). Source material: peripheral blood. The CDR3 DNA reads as TGTGCCAGCAGCTACAGGTTTGATGGCTACACCTTC. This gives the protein CASSYRFDGYTF.